Reported below is one T cell receptor beta chain. Its cognate antigen is unknown. This entry comes from a study of cytomegalovirus exposure and HLA in healthy donors. The study's findings and limits: Rare TCR sequences predominated, though certain public TCRs were found in many donors. Clusters of TCRs from the first cohort tended to co-occur in the 95 to 150 validation repertoires (as a later analysis found).

Clones were read by immunoSEQ multiplex PCR, and TCRdb kept only the in-frame ones, dropping some. The sample consists of roughly 120,000 clones, roughly 91% of them appearing once. CDR1 is SGHNT and CDR2 is YENEEA in the germline V gene. CDR3 length: 14 amino acids. Trimming took 5 bases from V and 1 from J; bases not matched to a gene: 2. This chain links TRBV11-3 with TRBJ2-1, with 7 bases matching TRBD1. Sequencing input: PBMCs. The sequence derives from a man aged 30-40 years in good health and CMV-seronegative. The DNA of the CDR3 is TGTGCCAGCAGCCTCAGGGGGTCCTACAATGAGCAGTTCTTC. Protein product: CASSLRGSYNEQFF.